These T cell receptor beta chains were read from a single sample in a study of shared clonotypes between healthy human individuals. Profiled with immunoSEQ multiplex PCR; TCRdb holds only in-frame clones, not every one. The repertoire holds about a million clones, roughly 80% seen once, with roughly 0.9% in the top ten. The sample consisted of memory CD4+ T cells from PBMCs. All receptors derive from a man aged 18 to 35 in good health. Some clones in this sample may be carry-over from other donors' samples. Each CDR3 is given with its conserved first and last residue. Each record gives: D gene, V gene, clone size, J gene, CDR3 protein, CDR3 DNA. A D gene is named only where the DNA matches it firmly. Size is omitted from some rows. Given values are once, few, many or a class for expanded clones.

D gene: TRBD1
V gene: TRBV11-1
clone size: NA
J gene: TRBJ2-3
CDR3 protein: CASKQGALSDTQYF
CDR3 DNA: TGTGCCAGCAAACAGGGGGCGCTTTCAGATACGCAGTATTTT

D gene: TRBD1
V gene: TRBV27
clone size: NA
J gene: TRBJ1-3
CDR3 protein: CASSPYRGSSGNTIYF
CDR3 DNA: TGTGCCAGCAGTCCCTACAGGGGTAGCTCTGGAAACACCATATATTTT

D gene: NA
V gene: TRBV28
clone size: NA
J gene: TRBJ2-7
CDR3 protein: CASSPRTAYEQYF
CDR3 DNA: TGTGCCAGCAGTCCCCGGACAGCCTACGAGCAGTACTTC

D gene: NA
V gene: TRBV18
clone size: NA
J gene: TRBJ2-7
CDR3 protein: CASSPRSYEQYF
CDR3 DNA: TGTGCCAGCTCACCCCGATCCTACGAGCAGTACTTC

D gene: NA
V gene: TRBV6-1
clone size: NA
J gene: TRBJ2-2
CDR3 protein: CASSPLFVTTGELFF
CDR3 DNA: TGTGCCAGCAGTCCCCTTTTCGTGACCACCGGGGAGCTGTTTTTT

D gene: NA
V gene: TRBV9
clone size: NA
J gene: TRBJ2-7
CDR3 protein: CASSVAAGKGGEQYF
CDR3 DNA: TGTGCCAGCAGCGTAGCGGCAGGGAAAGGGGGCGAGCAGTACTTC

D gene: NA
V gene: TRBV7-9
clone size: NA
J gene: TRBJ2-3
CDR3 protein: CASSRAVDPSTDTQYF
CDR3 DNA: TGTGCCAGCAGCCGGGCGGTGGACCCTAGCACAGATACGCAGTATTTT

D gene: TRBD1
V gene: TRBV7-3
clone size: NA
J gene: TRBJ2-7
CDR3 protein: CASSWDRGDEQYF
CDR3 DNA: TGTGCCAGCAGCTGGGACAGGGGGGACGAGCAGTACTTC

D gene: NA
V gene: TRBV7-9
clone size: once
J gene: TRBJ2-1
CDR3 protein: CASSRNTNEQFF
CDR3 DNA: TGTGCCAGCAGCCGAAACACTAATGAGCAGTTCTTC

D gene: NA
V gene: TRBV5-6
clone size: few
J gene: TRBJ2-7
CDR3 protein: CASSLVLGGSYEQYF
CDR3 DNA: TGTGCCAGCAGCTTGGTCCTGGGTGGCTCCTACGAGCAGTACTTC

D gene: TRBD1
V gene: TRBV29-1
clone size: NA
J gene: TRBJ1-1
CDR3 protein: CSVAPTGGTEAFF
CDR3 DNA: TGCAGCGTGGCACCGACAGGGGGCACTGAAGCTTTCTTT

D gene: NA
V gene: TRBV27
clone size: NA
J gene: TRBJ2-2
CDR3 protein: CASSFLAGELFF
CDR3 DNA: TGTGCCAGCAGTTTCCTAGCCGGGGAGCTGTTTTTT

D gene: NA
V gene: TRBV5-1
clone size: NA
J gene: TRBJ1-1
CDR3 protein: CASSLTVNTEAFF
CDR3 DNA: TGCGCCAGCAGCCTAACGGTGAACACTGAAGCTTTCTTT

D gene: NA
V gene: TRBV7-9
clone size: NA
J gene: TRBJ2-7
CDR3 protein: CASSRERPTRSSEQYF
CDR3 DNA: TGTGCCAGCAGCAGGGAAAGACCGACGAGGAGCTCCGAGCAGTACTTC

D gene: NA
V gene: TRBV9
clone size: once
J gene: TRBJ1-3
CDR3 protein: CASSPGAFSGNTIYF
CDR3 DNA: TGTGCCAGCAGTCCGGGGGCCTTCTCTGGAAACACCATATATTTT

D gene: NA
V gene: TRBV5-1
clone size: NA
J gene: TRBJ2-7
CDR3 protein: CASSSTGPRYEQYF
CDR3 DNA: TGCGCCAGCAGCTCAACCGGGCCCCGCTACGAGCAGTACTTC

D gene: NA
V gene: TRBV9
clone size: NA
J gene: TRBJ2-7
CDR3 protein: CASSVDVLVGEQYF
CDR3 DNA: TGTGCCAGCAGCGTAGATGTACTAGTGGGCGAGCAGTACTTC

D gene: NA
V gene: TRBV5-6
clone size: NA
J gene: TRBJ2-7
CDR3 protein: CASSLALSGFSYEQYF
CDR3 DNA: TGTGCCAGCAGCTTGGCCTTGAGCGGCTTCTCCTACGAGCAGTACTTC

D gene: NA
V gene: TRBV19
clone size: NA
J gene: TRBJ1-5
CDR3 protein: CASSWWGYSNQPQHF
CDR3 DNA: TGTGCCAGTAGTTGGTGGGGTTATAGCAATCAGCCCCAGCATTTT

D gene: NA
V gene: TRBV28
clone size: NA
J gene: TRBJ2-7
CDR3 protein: CASSSTASYEQYF
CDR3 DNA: TGTGCCAGCAGTTCAACCGCGTCCTACGAGCAGTACTTC

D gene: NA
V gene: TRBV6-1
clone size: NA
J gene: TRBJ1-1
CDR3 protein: CASSESPANTEAFF
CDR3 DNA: TGTGCCAGCAGTGAAAGTCCAGCGAACACTGAAGCTTTCTTT

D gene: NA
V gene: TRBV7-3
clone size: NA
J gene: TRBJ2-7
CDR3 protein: CASSLARASDGYEQYF
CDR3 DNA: TGTGCCAGCAGCTTAGCCAGGGCTAGCGACGGCTACGAGCAGTACTTC

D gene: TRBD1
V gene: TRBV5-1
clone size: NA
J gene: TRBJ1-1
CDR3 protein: CASSLGTGGGTEAFF
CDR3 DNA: TGCGCCAGCAGCTTGGGGACAGGGGGCGGCACTGAAGCTTTCTTT

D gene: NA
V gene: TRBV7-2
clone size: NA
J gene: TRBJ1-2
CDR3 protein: CASSLAQNYGYTF
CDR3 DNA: TGTGCCAGCAGCTTAGCCCAGAACTATGGCTACACCTTC